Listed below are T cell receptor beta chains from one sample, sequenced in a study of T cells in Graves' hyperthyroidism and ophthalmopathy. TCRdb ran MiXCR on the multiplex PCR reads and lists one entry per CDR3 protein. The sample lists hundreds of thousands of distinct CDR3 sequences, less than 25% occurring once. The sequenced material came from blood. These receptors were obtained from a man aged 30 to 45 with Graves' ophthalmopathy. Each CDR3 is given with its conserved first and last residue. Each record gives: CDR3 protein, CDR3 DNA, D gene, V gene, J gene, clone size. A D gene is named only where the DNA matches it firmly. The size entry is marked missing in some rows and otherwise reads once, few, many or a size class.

CASSSEGPASYNEQFF	TGTGCCAGCAGCTCCGAGGGGCCGGCCTCTTACAATGAGCAGTTCTTC	.	TRBV11-2	TRBJ2-1	few
CASSLGGHYYSNQPQHF	TGTGCCAGCAGCTTAGGTGGTCACTACTATAGCAATCAGCCCCAGCATTTT	.	TRBV7-2	TRBJ1-5	few
CASSVRDSQLVPGELFF	TGTGCCAGCAGCGTTCGGGACTCCCAATTGGTTCCCGGGGAGCTGTTTTTT	.	TRBV7-8	TRBJ2-2	.
CASSFGGPQPQHF	TGTGCCAGCAGTTTTGGCGGGCCTCAGCCCCAGCATTTT	.	TRBV28	TRBJ1-5	.
CASSSAPGSGPNEQFF	TGTGCCAGCAGTTCAGCACCGGGATCAGGGCCCAATGAGCAGTTCTTC	.	TRBV27	TRBJ2-1	many
CASTLTGTGGYEQYF	TGTGCCAGCACCCTCACGGGGACAGGAGGTTACGAGCAGTACTTC	TRBD1	TRBV13	TRBJ2-7	many
CASSLFRTNYGYTF	TGTGCCAGCAGCTTGTTTCGTACAAACTATGGCTACACCTTC	.	TRBV5-4	TRBJ1-2	few
CASARGQGEKLFF	TGTGCCAGCGCCCGAGGCCAGGGAGAAAAACTGTTTTTT	.	TRBV7-3	TRBJ1-4	.
CAIYQREGIDEQFF	TGTGCCATCTACCAGCGGGAGGGTATCGATGAGCAGTTCTTC	TRBD2	TRBV2	TRBJ2-1	.
CASSMSWEGQGKETQYF	TGTGCCAGTAGTATGAGCTGGGAGGGACAGGGGAAAGAGACCCAGTACTTC	TRBD1	TRBV19	TRBJ2-5	few
CASSSSVSSYNEQFF	TGTGCCAGCAGTTCTAGCGTGAGCTCCTACAATGAGCAGTTCTTC	.	TRBV2	TRBJ2-1	few
CATPLAYNEQFF	TGTGCCACTCCTCTAGCCTACAATGAGCAGTTCTTC	.	TRBV28	TRBJ2-1	.
CASSPRGGGGNEQFF	TGTGCCAGCAGCCCCCGAGGCGGGGGTGGCAATGAGCAGTTCTTC	TRBD2	TRBV4-2	TRBJ2-1	.
CASSQARQGRDLSNQPQHF	TGTGCCAGCAGCCAAGCGAGGCAGGGGCGCGATTTGAGCAATCAGCCCCAGCATTTT	.	TRBV14	TRBJ1-5	.
CATSDPGQGEHQPQHF	TGTGCCACCAGTGATCCGGGACAGGGCGAACATCAGCCCCAGCATTTT	TRBD1	TRBV24-1	TRBJ1-5	.
CSARDDRVHEQYF	TGCAGTGCTAGAGACGACAGGGTCCACGAGCAGTACTTC	TRBD1	TRBV20-1	TRBJ2-7	few
CASSLIGTSSYNEQFF	TGTGCCAGCAGCTTAATTGGGACTAGCTCCTACAATGAGCAGTTCTTC	TRBD2	TRBV7-8	TRBJ2-1	medium-sized
CASSYSGGGGNGYTF	TGTGCCAGCAGTTACTCAGGAGGGGGAGGGAATGGCTACACCTTC	.	TRBV6-6	TRBJ1-2	few
CSTDTQYF	TGCAGCACAGATACGCAGTATTTT	.	TRBV29-1	TRBJ2-3	.
CASSVDLRYDVNEQFF	TGTGCCAGCAGCGTAGATCTAAGATACGATGTTAATGAGCAGTTCTTC	.	TRBV9	TRBJ2-1	few
CAWSVPEGHSYEQYF	TGTGCCTGGAGCGTACCTGAGGGACACAGCTACGAGCAGTACTTC	.	TRBV30	TRBJ2-7	.
CSARTPGQGAYEQYF	TGCAGTGCTAGGACCCCCGGACAGGGGGCCTACGAGCAGTACTTC	TRBD1	TRBV20-1	TRBJ2-7	many
CAWTSGTQPYEQYF	TGTGCCTGGACGTCCGGGACTCAGCCCTACGAGCAGTACTTC	.	TRBV30	TRBJ2-7	many
CASSFVSGGETQYF	TGTGCCAGCAGCTTTGTATCGGGCGGAGAGACCCAGTACTTC	.	TRBV11-2	TRBJ2-5	many
CASSRPGQKNSNQPQHF	TGTGCCAGCAGCCGGCCGGGACAGAAGAATAGCAATCAGCCCCAGCATTTT	TRBD1	TRBV3-1	TRBJ1-5	.
CASRPHSTDTQYF	TGTGCCAGCAGGCCCCATAGCACAGATACGCAGTATTTT	.	TRBV27	TRBJ2-3	.
CSVATGTGGLDTQYF	TGCAGCGTGGCAACCGGGACAGGGGGCCTCGATACGCAGTATTTT	TRBD1	TRBV29-1	TRBJ2-3	.
CASSLLTSGTDTQYF	TGCGCCAGCAGCCTACTTACTAGCGGCACAGATACGCAGTATTTT	TRBD2	TRBV5-1	TRBJ2-3	few
CSVEARGAGDGGYAKNIQYF	TGCAGCGTTGAAGCAAGAGGGGCAGGGGACGGGGGTTATGCCAAAAACATTCAGTACTTC	.	TRBV29-1	TRBJ2-4	.
CASNLAGGSNTGELFF	TGTGCCAGCAATTTAGCGGGAGGAAGTAACACCGGGGAGCTGTTTTTT	TRBD2	TRBV7-9	TRBJ2-2	few
CATSFPGLAGAKDTQYF	TGTGCCACCAGCTTCCCGGGACTAGCGGGAGCGAAAGATACGCAGTATTTT	TRBD2	TRBV24-1	TRBJ2-3	.
CATSRGREASYNEQFF	TGTGCCACCAGCAGAGGTCGGGAGGCATCCTACAATGAGCAGTTCTTC	TRBD2	TRBV15	TRBJ2-1	few
CASSIGPGISYEQYF	TGTGCCAGCAGTATCGGGCCGGGTATCTCCTACGAGCAGTACTTC	.	TRBV28	TRBJ2-7	few
CASSQVGIRQYF	TGCGCCAGCAGCCAAGTGGGCATCCGGCAGTACTTC	.	TRBV4-1	TRBJ2-7	.
CATSDSGTGDAKLFF	TGTGCCACCAGTGACTCCGGGACAGGGGATGCAAAACTGTTTTTT	TRBD1	TRBV24-1	TRBJ1-4	many
CAISEGAGITTEAFF	TGTGCCATCAGTGAAGGAGCAGGGATCACCACTGAAGCTTTCTTT	.	TRBV10-3	TRBJ1-1	few
CASSYLGGATEAFF	TGTGCCAGCAGTTACTTAGGGGGTGCGACTGAAGCTTTCTTT	.	TRBV6-2/TRBV6-3	TRBJ1-1	.
CASSVEAGGFKQYF	TGTGCCAGCAGCGTAGAAGCGGGGGGGTTCAAGCAGTACTTC	TRBD2	TRBV9	TRBJ2-7	.
CASSPDRGTGELFF	TGCGCCAGCAGTCCGGACAGGGGAACCGGGGAGCTGTTTTTT	TRBD1	TRBV5-1	TRBJ2-2	many
CASMRRSNQPQHF	TGTGCCAGCATGAGACGGTCAAATCAGCCCCAGCATTTT	.	TRBV6-2/TRBV6-3	TRBJ1-5	.
CASSQDLAGGYNEQFF	TGTGCCAGCAGCCAAGATCTAGCGGGAGGGTACAATGAGCAGTTCTTC	TRBD2	TRBV3-1	TRBJ2-1	many
CASSPDGTYEQYF	TGTGCCAGCTCACCGGACGGAACCTACGAGCAGTACTTC	.	TRBV18	TRBJ2-7	.
CSAGTSTGGIDTQYF	TGCAGTGCCGGGACCTCGACGGGAGGGATAGATACGCAGTATTTT	TRBD2	TRBV20-1	TRBJ2-3	few
CSVNTGASYEQYF	TGCAGCGTTAACACAGGGGCCTCCTACGAGCAGTACTTC	TRBD1	TRBV29-1	TRBJ2-7	few
CSARGREDYEQYF	TGCAGTGCTAGAGGCAGGGAGGACTACGAGCAGTACTTC	.	TRBV20-1	TRBJ2-7	many
CASSSGTSGRTQETQYF	TGTGCCAGCAGCTCCGGGACTAGCGGGAGGACGCAAGAGACCCAGTACTTC	TRBD2	TRBV7-9	TRBJ2-5	many
CATSRSDRARGYGYTF	TGTGCCACCAGCAGATCCGACAGGGCTCGGGGGTATGGCTACACCTTC	TRBD1	TRBV15	TRBJ1-2	few
CSARDGKASGPLTDTQYF	TGCAGTGCTAGAGATGGAAAGGCTAGCGGACCTCTCACAGATACGCAGTATTTT	TRBD2	TRBV20-1	TRBJ2-3	.